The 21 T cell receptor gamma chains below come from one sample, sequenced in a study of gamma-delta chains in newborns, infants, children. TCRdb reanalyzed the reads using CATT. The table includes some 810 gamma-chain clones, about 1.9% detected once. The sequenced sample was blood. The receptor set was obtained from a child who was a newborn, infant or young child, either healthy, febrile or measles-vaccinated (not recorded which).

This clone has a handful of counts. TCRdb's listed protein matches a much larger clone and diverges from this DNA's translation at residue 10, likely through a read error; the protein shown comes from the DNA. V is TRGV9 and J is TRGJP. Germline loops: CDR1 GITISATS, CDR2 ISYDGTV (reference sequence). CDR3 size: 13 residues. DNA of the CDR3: TGTGCCCCTGCCGAGTTGGGCAAAAAAGTCAAGGTATTT. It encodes CAPAELGKKVKVF.

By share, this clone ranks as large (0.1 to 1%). CDR3 amino acids: CATWDGSDWIKTF. CDR3 nucleotide sequence: TGTGCCACCTGGGACGGTAGTGATTGGATCAAGACGTTT. The chain is built from TRGV2 and TRGJP2. Germline-derived CDR1 and CDR2 are EGSNGY and YDSYNSKV. The CDR3 has 13 residues. Trimming took 1 base from V and 4 from J; bases not matched to a gene: 0.

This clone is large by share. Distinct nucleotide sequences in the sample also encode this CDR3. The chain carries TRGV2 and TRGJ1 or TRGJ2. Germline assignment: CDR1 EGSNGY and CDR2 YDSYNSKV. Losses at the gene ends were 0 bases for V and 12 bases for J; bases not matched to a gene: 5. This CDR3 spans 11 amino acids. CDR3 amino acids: CATWDGRGKLF. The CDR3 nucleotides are TGTGCCACCTGGGACGGGAGGGGGAAACTCTTT.

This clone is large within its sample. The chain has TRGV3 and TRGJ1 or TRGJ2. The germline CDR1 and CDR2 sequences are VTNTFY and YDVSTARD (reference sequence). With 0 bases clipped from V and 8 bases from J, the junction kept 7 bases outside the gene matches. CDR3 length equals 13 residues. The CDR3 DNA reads TGTGCCACCTGGGACAGGCTTCCGAATAAGAAACTCTTT. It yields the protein CATWDRLPNKKLF.

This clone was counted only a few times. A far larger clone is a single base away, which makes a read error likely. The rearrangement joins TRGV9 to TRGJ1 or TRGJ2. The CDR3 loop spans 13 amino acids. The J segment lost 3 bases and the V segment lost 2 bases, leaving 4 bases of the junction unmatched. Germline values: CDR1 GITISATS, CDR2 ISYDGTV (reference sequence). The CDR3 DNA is TGTGCCTTGTGGGAGGCGCTTTATTATAAGAAACTCTTT. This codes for CALWEALYYKKLF.

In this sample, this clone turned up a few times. CDR3 sequence reads: CATWDRQKKLF. The CDR3 DNA is TGTGCCACCTGGGACAGGCAGAAGAAACTCTTT. The chain links TRGV3 to TRGJ1 or TRGJ2. Germline-derived CDR1 and CDR2 are VTNTFY and YDVSTARD (reference sequence). This CDR3 has 11 residues. The V and J ends lost 0 bases and 10 bases, in that order; junction bases with no gene match: 3.

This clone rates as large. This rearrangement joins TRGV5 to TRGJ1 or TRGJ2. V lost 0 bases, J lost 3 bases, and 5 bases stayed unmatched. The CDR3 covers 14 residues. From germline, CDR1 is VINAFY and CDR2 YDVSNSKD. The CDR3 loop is CATWDRPTYYKKLF. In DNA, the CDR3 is TGTGCCACCTGGGACAGGCCTACTTATTATAAGAAACTCTTT.

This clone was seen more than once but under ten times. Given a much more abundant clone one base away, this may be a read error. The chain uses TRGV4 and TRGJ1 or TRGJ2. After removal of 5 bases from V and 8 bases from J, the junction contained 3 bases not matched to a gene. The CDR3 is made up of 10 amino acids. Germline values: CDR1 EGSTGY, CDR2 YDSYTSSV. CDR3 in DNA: TGTGCCACCTGGGCCCATAAGAAACTCTTT. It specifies CATWAHKKLF.

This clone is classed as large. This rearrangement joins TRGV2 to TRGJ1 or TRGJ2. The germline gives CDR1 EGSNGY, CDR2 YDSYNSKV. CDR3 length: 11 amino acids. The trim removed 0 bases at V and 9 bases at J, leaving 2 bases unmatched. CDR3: CATWDGIKKLF. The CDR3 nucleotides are TGTGCCACCTGGGACGGGATTAAGAAACTCTTT.

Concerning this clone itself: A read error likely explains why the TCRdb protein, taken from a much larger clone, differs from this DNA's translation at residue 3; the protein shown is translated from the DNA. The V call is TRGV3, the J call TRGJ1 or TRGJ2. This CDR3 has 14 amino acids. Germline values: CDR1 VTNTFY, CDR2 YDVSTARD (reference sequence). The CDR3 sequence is CANWDRRGYYKKLF. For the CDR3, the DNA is TGTGCCAACTGGGACAGGCGGGGTTATTATAAGAAACTCTTT.

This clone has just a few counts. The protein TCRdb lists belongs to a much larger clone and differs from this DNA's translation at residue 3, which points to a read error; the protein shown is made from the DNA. In DNA, the CDR3 is TGTGCCAACTGGGATGGACTGAGGTGGATCAAGACGTTT. Residues: CANWDGLRWIKTF. The chain combines TRGV4 with TRGJP2. The CDR3 consists of 13 residues. CDR1 is EGSTGY, CDR2 YDSYTSSV, per germline.

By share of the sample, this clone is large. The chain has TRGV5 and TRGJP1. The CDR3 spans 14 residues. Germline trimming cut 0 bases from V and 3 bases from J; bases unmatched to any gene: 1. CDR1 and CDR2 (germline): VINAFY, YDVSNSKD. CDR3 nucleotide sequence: TGTGCCACCTGGGACAGGCCCACTGGTTGGTTCAAGATATTT. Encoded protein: CATWDRPTGWFKIF.

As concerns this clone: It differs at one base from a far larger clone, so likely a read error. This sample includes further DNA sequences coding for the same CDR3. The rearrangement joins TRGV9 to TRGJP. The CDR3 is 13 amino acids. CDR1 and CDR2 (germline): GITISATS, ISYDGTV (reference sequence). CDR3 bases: TGTGCCCCTGCCGAGTTGGGTAAAAAAATCAAGGTATTT. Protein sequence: CAPAELGKKIKVF.

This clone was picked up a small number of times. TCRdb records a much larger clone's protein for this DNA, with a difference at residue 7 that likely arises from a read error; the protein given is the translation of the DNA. The CDR3 here is CATWDSIGWFKIF. The DNA of the CDR3 is TGTGCCACCTGGGATTCCATTGGTTGGTTCAAGATATTT. The J gene is TRGJP1, the V gene TRGV8. The germline gives CDR1 VENAVY, CDR2 YDSYNSRV. After removal of 3 bases from V and 7 bases from J, the junction contained 5 bases not matched to a gene. The CDR3 has 13 residues.

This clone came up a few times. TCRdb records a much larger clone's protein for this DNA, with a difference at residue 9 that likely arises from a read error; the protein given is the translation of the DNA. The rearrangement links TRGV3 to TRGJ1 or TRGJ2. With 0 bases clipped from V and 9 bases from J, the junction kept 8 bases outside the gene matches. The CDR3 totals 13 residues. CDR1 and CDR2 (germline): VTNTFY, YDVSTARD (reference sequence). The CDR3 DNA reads TGTGCCACCTGGGACAGGCCAGGGTGTAAGAAACTCTTT. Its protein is CATWDRPGCKKLF.

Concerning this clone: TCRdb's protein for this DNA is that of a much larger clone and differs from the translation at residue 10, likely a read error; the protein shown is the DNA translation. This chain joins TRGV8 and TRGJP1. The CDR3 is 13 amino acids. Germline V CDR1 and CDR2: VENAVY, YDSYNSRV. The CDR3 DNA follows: TGTGCCACCTGGGATACCACTGGTTGGTCCAAGATATTT. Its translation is CATWDTTGWSKIF.

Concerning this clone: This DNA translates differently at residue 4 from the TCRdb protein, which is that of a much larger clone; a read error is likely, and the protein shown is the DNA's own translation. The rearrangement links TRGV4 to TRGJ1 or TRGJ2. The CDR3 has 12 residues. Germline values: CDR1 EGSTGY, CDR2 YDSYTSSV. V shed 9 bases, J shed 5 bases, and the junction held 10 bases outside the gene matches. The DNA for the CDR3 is TGTGCCACCATTTGGGGCGATTATAAGAAACTCTTT. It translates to CATIWGDYKKLF.

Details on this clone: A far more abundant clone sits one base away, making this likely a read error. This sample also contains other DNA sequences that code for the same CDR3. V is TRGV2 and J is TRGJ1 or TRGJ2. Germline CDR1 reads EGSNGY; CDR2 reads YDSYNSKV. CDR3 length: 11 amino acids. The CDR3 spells CATWDGRGKLF. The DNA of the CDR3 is TGTGCCACTTGGGACGGGAGGGGGAAACTCTTT.

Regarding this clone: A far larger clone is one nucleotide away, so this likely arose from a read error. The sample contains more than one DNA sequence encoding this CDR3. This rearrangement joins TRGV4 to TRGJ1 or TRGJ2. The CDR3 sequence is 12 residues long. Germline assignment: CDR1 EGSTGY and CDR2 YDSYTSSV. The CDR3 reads CATWDGYYKKLF. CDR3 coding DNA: TGCGCCACCTGGGATGGTTATTATAAGAAACTCTTT.

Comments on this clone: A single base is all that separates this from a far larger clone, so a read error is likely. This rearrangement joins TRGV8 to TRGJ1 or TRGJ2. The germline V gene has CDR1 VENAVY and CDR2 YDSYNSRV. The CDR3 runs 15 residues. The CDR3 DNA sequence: TGTGCCACTTGGGATCCAAATTCGAATTATTATAAGAAACTCTTT. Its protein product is CATWDPNSNYYKKLF.

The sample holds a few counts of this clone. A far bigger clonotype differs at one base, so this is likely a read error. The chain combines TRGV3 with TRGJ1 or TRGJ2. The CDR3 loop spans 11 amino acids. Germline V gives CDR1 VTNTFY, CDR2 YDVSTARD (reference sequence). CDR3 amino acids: CTTWEGYKKLF. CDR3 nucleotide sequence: TGTACCACCTGGGAAGGATATAAGAAACTCTTT.